The rows below give T cell receptor beta chains drawn from one sample of a study of T-cell memory formation after mild COVID-19. MiXCR was run by TCRdb on the 5' RACE reads, yielding one entry per CDR3 protein. The table lists 500,000 to 600,000 distinct CDR3 sequences, roughly 18% of them singletons. The material sequenced was PBMCs or a T cell subset sorted from them (not recorded which). Receptor source: an adult woman who had mild COVID-19 (a few samples of this study predate the infection). Cell type and time point are not known. CDR3s include the opening cysteine and the closing phenylalanine or tryptophan. D genes are given only for firm matches. Not all rows give a size; the values are once, few, many and, for expanded clones, a class.

d_gene,j_gene,v_gene,len,abundance,CDR3nt,CDR3aa
NA,TRBJ2-5,TRBV20-1,16,few,TGCAGTGCTAGAGATGCTGGCGGGGCGTTCCAAGAGACCCAGTACTTC,CSARDAGGAFQETQYF
TRBD1,TRBJ2-5,TRBV5-4,15,few,TGTGCCAGCAGCTTATTCGGACAGGGGCAAGAGACCCAGTACTTC,CASSLFGQGQETQYF
NA,TRBJ2-1,TRBV12-3/TRBV12-4,15,few,TGTGCCAGCGGTTTTATTGGAGGGTCCTACAATGAGCAGTTCTTC,CASGFIGGSYNEQFF
TRBD1,TRBJ1-1,TRBV4-3,20,NA,TGCGCCAGCAGCCAAAAGACAGACAGGGGGTCTGATTATATGAACACTGAAGCTTTCTTT,CASSQKTDRGSDYMNTEAFF
NA,TRBJ2-2,TRBV20-1,14,NA,TGCAGTGCTAGAGAAGGCCGGAACACCGGGGAGCTGTTTTTT,CSAREGRNTGELFF
NA,TRBJ2-5,TRBV5-6,14,NA,TGTGCCAGCAGTTTAACCGCAGCTCAAGAGACCCAGTACTTC,CASSLTAAQETQYF
TRBD2,TRBJ2-7,TRBV30,14,few,TGTGCCTGGAGTACCGCGGGGGGGAACTACGAGCAGTACTTC,CAWSTAGGNYEQYF
TRBD2,TRBJ2-5,TRBV12-3/TRBV12-4,19,NA,TGTGCCAGCAGTTCCCAGCCGAAGATCAGCGGGAGGGGTGTAGAGACCCAGTACTTC,CASSSQPKISGRGVETQYF
NA,TRBJ1-1,TRBV5-1,15,NA,TGCGCCAGCAGCACAATGACAGGCTTGAACACTGAAGCTTTCTTT,CASSTMTGLNTEAFF
TRBD2,TRBJ2-1,TRBV5-6,13,few,TGTGCCAGCGGTAGCGGGGCCTACAATGAGCAGTTCTTC,CASGSGAYNEQFF
NA,TRBJ2-1,TRBV4-3,17,few,TGCGCCAGCAGCCAAGAAGGGCACAGGGTCACCTACAATGAGCAGTTCTTC,CASSQEGHRVTYNEQFF
NA,TRBJ2-3,TRBV24-1,16,NA,TGTGCCACCAGTGATTTGCCGGACGGAGGCACAGATACGCAGTATTTT,CATSDLPDGGTDTQYF
TRBD1,TRBJ2-5,TRBV5-6,15,NA,TGTGTCAGCAGCTTGGAGCAGGGGGCAGTGGAGACCCAGTACTTC,CVSSLEQGAVETQYF
TRBD1,TRBJ1-6,TRBV20-1,14,few,TGCAGTGCTAGTCTCCCAGGGGGTAATTCACCCCTCCACTTT,CSASLPGGNSPLHF
NA,TRBJ1-1,TRBV11-3,13,NA,TGTGCCAGCAGCTCAGGGACGGGGACTGAAGCTTTCTTT,CASSSGTGTEAFF
NA,TRBJ2-7,TRBV5-1,16,few,TGCGCCAGCAGCTTAACGGGGCGTAGTACCGGGGGCGAGCAGTACTTC,CASSLTGRSTGGEQYF
NA,TRBJ1-2,TRBV5-1,13,NA,TGCGCCAGCAGCTTGGAAGTGGACTATGGCTACACCTTC,CASSLEVDYGYTF